The clone carrying this TCR beta chain has more than one count but fewer than ten. The data were taken from a study of blood T cell repertoires in COVID-19. Study as a whole: Specimens from acute and convalescent COVID-19 originated in the United States, Italy and Spain. T cells, B-cell-depleted T cells, or PBMCs provided the cDNA or gDNA that served as material.

Authors' data handling: Nucleated cell number was recorded as an estimate derived from reference gene primer amplification. The data were produced by immunoSEQ multiplex PCR, yet TCRdb's version contains in-frame clones alone and is incomplete. D and trimming were read from the DNA, whereas the V and J calls and clone size are those reported in that table. The profile shows more than 15,000 clones, over 65% of them singletons. The germline V and J ends were trimmed by 4 bases and 0 bases, with 10 bases remaining between them. Germline-derived CDR1 and CDR2 are SNHLY and FYNNEI. The CDR3 spans 15 residues.

The TCR sequence derives from a man in his 60s with active or convalescent COVID-19. This sequence joins TRBV2 and TRBJ1-3; D call uncertain. Specimen: peripheral blood. The CDR3 coding sequence is TGTGCCAGCAGTGTTTCGGGGTTCTCTGGAAACACCATATATTTT. Encoded protein: CASSVSGFSGNTIYF.